The rows below give T cell receptor beta chains drawn from one sample of a study of blood T cell repertoires in COVID-19. Sequenced by immunoSEQ multiplex PCR; TCRdb stores in-frame clones only, minus some. This sample carries over 45,000 clones, under 90% of them seen once, and the ten largest clones take under 30%. The sequencing input was peripheral blood. All receptors derive from an elderly woman with active or convalescent COVID-19. The CDR3 runs from the conserved cysteine through the conserved F or W. Each record gives: J gene, D gene, clone size, V gene, CDR3 DNA, CDR3 protein. The D gene is left open where the match is weak. Clone size, where shown, is once, few, many, or a class for clones that have expanded.

>TRBJ2-1|NA|once|TRBV7-9
TGTGCCAGCAGCTTAGTTTTGGGGGGTAGGTCTGAGCAGTTCTTC
CASSLVLGGRSEQFF
>TRBJ1-1|TRBD1|NA|TRBV25-1
TGTGCCAGCAGTGTACAGGGGGGTGGCAGGAACACTGAAGCTTTCTTT
CASSVQGGGRNTEAFF
>TRBJ2-5|TRBD2|NA|TRBV7-2
TGTGCCAGCAGCCCATCCCCTAGCGGGGGGGCTGAGACCCAGTACTTC
CASSPSPSGGAETQYF
>TRBJ1-6|TRBD1|NA|TRBV2
TGTGCCAGCAGTATAGACAGGGGCTTGTATAATTCACCCCTCCACTTT
CASSIDRGLYNSPLHF
>TRBJ1-3|TRBD1|few|TRBV6-1
TGTGCCAGCAGTGAAGCGCTTCAGGGGGCGGCTGGAAACACCATATATTTT
CASSEALQGAAGNTIYF
>TRBJ1-6|NA|NA|TRBV6-5
TGTGCCAGCAGTTACTCGGGCAGAGTTGGCTCACCCCTCCACTTT
CASSYSGRVGSPLHF
>TRBJ1-2|TRBD1|NA|TRBV19
TGTGCCAGTAGTATCTCGGGACAGGGAGCCTATGGCTACACCTTC
CASSISGQGAYGYTF
>TRBJ2-5|NA|NA|TRBV12-3/TRBV12-4
TGTGCCAGCGGCCAGGGCACCAAGACCCAGTACTTC
CASGQGTKTQYF
>TRBJ2-7|TRBD1|few|TRBV11-2
TGTGCCAGCAGCTTAGATAACAGGGGTCCCTACGAGCAGTACTTC
CASSLDNRGPYEQYF
>TRBJ1-2|NA|NA|TRBV10-2
TGCGCCAGCAGTGCAATTCAGGGCTACTATGGCTACACCTTC
CASSAIQGYYGYTF
>TRBJ2-5|NA|NA|TRBV21-1
TGTGCCAGCAGCAAATCTGTACATACCCAGTACTTC
CASSKSVHTQYF
>TRBJ1-6|NA|few|TRBV6-6
TGTGCCAGCAGTTACTCCGGGACACCGAATTCACCCCTCCACTTT
CASSYSGTPNSPLHF
>TRBJ2-2|TRBD1|NA|TRBV9
TGTGCCAGCAGCGTACGACTTTACGGGACAGGGGGCTTGACCGGGGAGCTGTTTTTT
CASSVRLYGTGGLTGELFF
>TRBJ1-5|NA|NA|TRBV20-1
TGCAGTGTGGCGGGTAATTCGCCCCAGCATTTT
CSVAGNSPQHF
>TRBJ2-7|NA|NA|TRBV7-3
TGTGCCAGCAGCCCTCCCAGGGCGGGGAGCTCCTACGAGCAGTACTTC
CASSPPRAGSSYEQYF
>TRBJ1-1|NA|NA|TRBV9
TGTGCCAGCAGCCCCTCGACTGAGAACACTGAAGCTTTCTTT
CASSPSTENTEAFF
>TRBJ1-5|NA|NA|TRBV3-1/TRBV3-2
TGTGCCAGCAGCCAATCAGTATCAGGGGTTCTGCCCCAGCATTTT
CASSQSVSGVLPQHF
>TRBJ2-4|NA|once|TRBV7-2
TGTGCCAGCAGCTTAGATGCCAGACAGTACTTC
CASSLDARQYF
>TRBJ2-7|TRBD1|NA|TRBV2
TGTGCCAGCAGAGCCGGGACAGGGGCCCCCGAGCAGTACTTC
CASRAGTGAPEQYF